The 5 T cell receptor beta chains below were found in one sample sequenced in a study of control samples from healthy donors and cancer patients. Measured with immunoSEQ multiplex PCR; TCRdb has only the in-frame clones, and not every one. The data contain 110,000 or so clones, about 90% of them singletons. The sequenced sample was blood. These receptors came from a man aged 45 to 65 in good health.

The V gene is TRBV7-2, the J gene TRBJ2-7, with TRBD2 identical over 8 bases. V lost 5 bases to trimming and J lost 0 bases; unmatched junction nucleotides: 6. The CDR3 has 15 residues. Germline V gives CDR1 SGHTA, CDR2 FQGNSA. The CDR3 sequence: CASSPRGGSSYEQYF. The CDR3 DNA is TGTGCCAGCAGCCCACGGGGGGGCTCCTCCTACGAGCAGTACTTC.

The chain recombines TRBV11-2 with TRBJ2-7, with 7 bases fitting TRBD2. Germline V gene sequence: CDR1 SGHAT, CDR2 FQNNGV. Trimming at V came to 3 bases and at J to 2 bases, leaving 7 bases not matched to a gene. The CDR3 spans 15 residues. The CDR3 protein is CASSFGGTGTYEQYF. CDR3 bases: TGTGCCAGCAGCTTCGGGGGGACTGGCACCTACGAGCAGTACTTC.

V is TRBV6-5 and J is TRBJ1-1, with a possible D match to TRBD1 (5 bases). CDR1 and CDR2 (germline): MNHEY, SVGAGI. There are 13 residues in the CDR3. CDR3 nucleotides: TGTGCATCCTCCGTTTACGGGGGGTCTGAAGCTTTCTTT. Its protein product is CASSVYGGSEAFF.

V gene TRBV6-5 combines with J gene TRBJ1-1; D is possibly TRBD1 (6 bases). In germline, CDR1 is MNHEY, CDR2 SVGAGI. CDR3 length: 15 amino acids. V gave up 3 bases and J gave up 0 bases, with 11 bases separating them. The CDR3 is CASSYGDTLNTEAFF. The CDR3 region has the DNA TGTGCCAGCAGTTATGGGGACACCTTGAACACTGAAGCTTTCTTT.

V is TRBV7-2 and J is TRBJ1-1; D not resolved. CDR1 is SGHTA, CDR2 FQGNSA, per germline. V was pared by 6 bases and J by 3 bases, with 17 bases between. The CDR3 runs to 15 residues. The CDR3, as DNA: TGTGCCAGCAGTCAGAGACCGGAGGCGGACACTGAAGCTTTCTTT. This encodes CASSQRPEADTEAFF.